Listed here is a single T cell receptor (beta chain). Its antigen is unknown. This entry is derived from a study of T cell responses to AZD1222 COVID-19 vaccine. Germline V gene sequence: CDR1 MNHEY, CDR2 SVGAGI. The V and J ends lost 5 bases and 7 bases respectively, with 15 bases between them. The CDR3 is made up of 14 amino acids. Study findings and constraints: The breadth and depth of Spike-specific TCRs increased once two AZD1222 doses had been given. Clonal diversity was possibly underestimated, and the donors were mostly white British, with more females.

Profiled with immunoSEQ multiplex PCR; TCRdb holds only in-frame clones, not every one. The table records tens of thousands of clones, roughly 90% of them present only once. This chain links TRBV6-5 with TRBJ1-5, with D tentatively TRBD1 (6 bases). Sequencing was performed on peripheral blood, taken 28 days after the second AZD1222 dose. This receptor was obtained from an adult who received the AZD1222 COVID-19 vaccine. The CDR3 reads CASSQTGTEQPQHF. The CDR3 DNA reads as TGTGCCAGCAGTCAAACAGGGACGGAGCAGCCCCAGCATTTT.